A single sample gave rise to the 23 T cell receptor beta chains below, sequenced in a study of early T cells in non-severe SARS-CoV-2 infection. Each CDR3 protein gets one entry after TCRdb re-called the 5' RACE reads with MiXCR. Here the sample spans about 110,000 distinct CDR3 sequences, 9% to 14% being singletons. Sequencing input: whole blood. The source of these receptors is an adult who was a healthcare worker with PCR-confirmed SARS-CoV-2 infection or an uninfected control (not recorded which).

The table lists this clonotype with a few counts. This chain links TRBV3-1 with TRBJ1-3; unclear D gene. Germline V gene sequence: CDR1 LGHDT, CDR2 YNNKEL (reference sequence). This CDR3 has 16 residues. V lost 2 bases to trimming and J lost 0 bases, with 11 bases between them. The CDR3 is CASSQPPGSSGNTIYF. In DNA form, the CDR3 reads TGTGCCAGCAGCCAACCCCCGGGGTCCTCTGGAAACACCATATATTTT.

This clonotype was counted ten times or more. The chain couples TRBV20-1 to TRBJ2-1, with D tentatively TRBD2 (5 bases). The CDR3 totals 13 residues. Deletions cut 6 bases from V and 5 bases from J, with 14 bases between. Germline CDR1 and CDR2: DFQATT and SNEGSKA (reference sequence). CDR3 sequence (DNA): TGCAGTGCCCTGAGGGCCCCCAACAATGAGCAGTTCTTC. Its protein product is CSALRAPNNEQFF.

The chain links TRBV20-1 to TRBJ2-3; weak D call: TRBD1 (6 bases). CDR3 length equals 14 residues. CDR1 is DFQATT, CDR2 SNEGSKA, per germline (reference sequence). V was pared by 4 bases and J by 2 bases, with 13 bases between. In nucleotides, the CDR3 is TGCAGTGCTACCTGGGACACATTCACAGATACGCAGTATTTT. Its translation: CSATWDTFTDTQYF.

V usage is TRBV15 and J usage is TRBJ2-7; D is unresolved. Trimming pared 6 bases from V and 5 bases from J, leaving 17 bases between. Germline CDR1 and CDR2: LNHNV and YYDKDF (reference sequence). This CDR3 has 14 amino acids. CDR3 bases: TGTGCCACCAGTCCCATCGTACGTTATGACGAGCAGTACTTC. Its protein is CATSPIVRYDEQYF.

V and J are TRBV9 and TRBJ2-2, with D perhaps given as TRBD1 or TRBD2 (5 bases each). CDR1 is SGDLS, CDR2 YYNGEE, per germline. CDR3 length: 20 amino acids. The ends were cut back, 1 base at V and 7 bases at J, with 29 bases in the middle. The CDR3 DNA reads as TGTGCCAGCAGCGTACCCCGGGAACAGGATCTAGCAAGCTTGGGCGGGGAGCTGTTTTTT. Its translation is CASSVPREQDLASLGGELFF.

Comments on this clonotype: A much larger clone is a single base away; this may be a read error. The chain links TRBV19 to TRBJ1-5; no firm D call. V was clipped by 7 bases and J by 2 bases, with 15 bases between them. Per germline, CDR1 LNHDA and CDR2 SQIVND (reference sequence). The length of the CDR3 is 15 residues. Here the CDR3 reads CASTGLGEGNQPQHF. The CDR3 nucleotides are TGTGCCAGTACCGGGCTTGGAGAGGGCAATCAGCCCCAGCATTTT. The entire variable domain, with the rest obtained from reference TRBV19 and TRBJ1-5, is as follows: DGGITQSPKYLFRKEGQNVTLSCEQNLNHDAMYWYRQDPGQGLRLIYYSQIVNDFQKGDIAEGYSVSREKKESFPLTVTSAQKNPTAFYLCASTGLGEGNQPQHFGDGTRLSIL.

V and J are TRBV2 and TRBJ2-2, with 7 bases aligning to TRBD1. J gave up 5 bases and V 8 bases, and 5 bases lay outside the gene matches. CDR3 length: 13 amino acids. Looked up from germline, CDR1 is SNHLY and CDR2 is FYNNEI. The CDR3 spells CASQTGRTGELFF. CDR3 in DNA: TGTGCCAGCCAGACAGGGCGGACCGGGGAGCTGTTTTTT.

This chain links TRBV6-1 with TRBJ1-5; 8 bases align to TRBD1. Germline CDR1 is MNHNS and CDR2 is SASEGT. V trimming: 7 bases; J trimming: 4 bases; junction bases outside the gene matches: 6. The CDR3 sequence is 14 residues long. This CDR3 is CASTITGGNQPQHF. CDR3 coding DNA: TGTGCCAGCACCATTACAGGGGGTAATCAGCCCCAGCATTTT.

In its sample, this clonotype was seen once. The chain carries TRBV10-3 and TRBJ2-5; 7 positions agree with TRBD2. CDR3 length: 12 residues. V lost 8 bases and J lost 4; bases outside the gene matches: 4. Germline V CDR1 and CDR2: ENHRY, SYGVKD. CDR3 coding DNA: TGTGCCATCGGGAGGGCCGGAGAGACCCAGTACTTC. Protein sequence: CAIGRAGETQYF.

This clonotype was observed at least ten times. The CDR3 nucleotides are TGTGCCAGCAGTTACCGTCCCTTTTCCGGGGTGCTCTCCTACGAGCAGTACTTC. This encodes CASSYRPFSGVLSYEQYF. This chain uses TRBV6-2 or TRBV6-3 with TRBJ2-7, with D possibly being TRBD2 (5 bases). The ends were cut back, 2 bases at V and 0 bases at J, with 20 bases in the middle. Germline V lookup: CDR1 MNHEY, CDR2 SVGEGT. The CDR3 runs 18 residues.

This clonotype has a count of ten or more. V is TRBV11-2 and J is TRBJ1-5; D is unclear. The V and J ends lost 3 bases and 6 bases respectively, with 9 bases between them. CDR1 is SGHAT, CDR2 FQNNGV, per germline. The CDR3 has 13 residues. The CDR3 spells CASSLVGSQPQHF. The CDR3 DNA sequence: TGTGCCAGCAGCTTGGTCGGCAGTCAGCCCCAGCATTTT. The full variable domain, rest sourced from reference TRBV11-2 and TRBJ1-5, is EAGVAQSPRYKIIEKRQSVAFWCNPISGHATLYWYQQILGQGPKLLIQFQNNGVVDDSQLPKDRFSAERLKGVDSTLKIQPAKLEDSAVYLCASSLVGSQPQHFGDGTRLSIL.

V and J are TRBV12-3 or TRBV12-4 and TRBJ1-2, with D possibly being TRBD1 (6 bases). Trimming shortened V by 3 bases and J by 5 bases, and 13 bases separated the two germline ends. This CDR3 region has 14 residues. CDR3 region: CASSFGTRPYGYTF. For the CDR3, the DNA is TGTGCCAGCAGTTTCGGGACAAGACCTTATGGCTACACCTTC.

This clonotype was counted between two and nine times. The chain recombines TRBV19 with TRBJ2-1, with TRBD2 matching 7 bases. CDR1 is LNHDA and CDR2 is SQIVND in the germline V gene (reference sequence). V was clipped by 4 bases and J by 12 bases; unmatched bases: 15. The CDR3 is made up of 15 amino acids. CDR3 sequence: CASSRVDLAVIRQFF. The CDR3 DNA reads TGTGCCAGTAGTAGAGTCGACCTAGCGGTCATAAGGCAGTTCTTC.

This clonotype was detected a few times. This chain connects TRBV30 to TRBJ2-1; D possibly corresponds to TRBD2 (5 bases). Germline V gene lookup returns CDR1 GTSNPN and CDR2 SVGIG (reference sequence). V was clipped by 1 base and J by 4 bases, with 20 bases between them. The CDR3 length is 17 residues. CDR3 nucleotides: TGTGCCTGGAGTGGGAACCGTCCGACGAGGGAGTACAATGAGCAGTTCTTC. The encoded protein is CAWSGNRPTREYNEQFF.

There are a few counts of this clonotype. The chain is built from TRBV24-1 and TRBJ1-5, with 8 bases aligning to TRBD1. Losses at the gene ends were 11 bases for V and 2 bases for J; bases not matched to a gene: 1. The CDR3 length is 12 residues. CDR1 KGHDR and CDR2 SFDVKD come from the germline V gene. This chain's CDR3 is CAIQGGNQPQHF. As DNA, the CDR3 is TGTGCCATACAGGGGGGCAATCAGCCCCAGCATTTT.

J is TRBJ2-7 and V is TRBV18, with TRBD1 matching over 9 bases. The CDR3 runs 17 residues. Germline V lookup: CDR1 KGHSH, CDR2 LQKENI. Trimming cost V 1 base and J 1 base; bases outside gene matches: 8. The CDR3 spells CASSPLFAGTGSYEQYF. The CDR3 DNA sequence: TGTGCCAGCTCACCACTCTTTGCGGGGACAGGGTCCTACGAGCAGTACTTC.

The chain links TRBV11-2 to TRBJ2-1; D call uncertain. V was clipped by 5 bases and J by 6 bases, with 20 bases between them. Germline V gene data show CDR1 as SGHAT and CDR2 as FQNNGV. The CDR3 extends over 16 amino acids. CDR3 sequence (DNA): TGTGCCAGCAGCCTCTACCGGGTTCCCCAGGCCAATGAGCAGTTCTTC. It yields the protein CASSLYRVPQANEQFF. Looking up the rest from reference TRBV11-2 and TRBJ2-1 gives the full variable domain: EAGVAQSPRYKIIEKRQSVAFWCNPISGHATLYWYQQILGQGPKLLIQFQNNGVVDDSQLPKDRFSAERLKGVDSTLKIQPAKLEDSAVYLCASSLYRVPQANEQFFGPGTRLTVL.

This sequence joins TRBV27 and TRBJ2-7; TRBD1 matches 9 bases. The junction had 5 bases not matched to a gene; V was cut back by 0 bases and J by 5 bases. The V gene's germline CDR1 is MNHEY and CDR2 SMNVEV (reference sequence). The length of the CDR3 is 15 residues. The CDR3 DNA reads TGTGCCAGCAGTTTATCGGGACAGGGAACCAACGAGCAGTACTTC. Translated, it gives CASSLSGQGTNEQYF.

The chain couples TRBV5-1 to TRBJ2-1, with 10 bases identical to TRBD1. Germline V lookup: CDR1 SGHRS, CDR2 YFSETQ. The CDR3 has 15 residues. The V segment lost 1 base and the J segment 4 bases; nucleotides outside the gene matches: 2. The chain's CDR3 is CASSLRGQGYNEQFF. The CDR3 DNA reads as TGCGCCAGCAGCTTGCGGGGACAGGGGTACAATGAGCAGTTCTTC.

This clonotype has just a few counts. This sequence joins TRBV7-3 and TRBJ2-7; possible D gene TRBD1, 6 bases. With 4 bases removed from V and 6 bases from J, the gap between germline ends came to 13 bases. Germline CDR1 and CDR2: SGHTA and FQGTGA. CDR3 length equals 13 residues. CDR3 sequence reads: CASSSGTPGEQYF. In DNA form, the CDR3 reads TGTGCCAGCAGCTCCGGGACACCAGGCGAGCAGTACTTC.

This clonotype was counted at least ten times. The chain employs TRBV12-3 or TRBV12-4 and TRBJ1-5, with D possibly matching TRBD1 (5 bases). The CDR3 covers 17 residues. The V gene lost 6 bases and the J gene lost 1 base, with 19 bases spanning the gap. The CDR3 DNA reads as TGTGCCAGCAGCCAAGGGGCAGGGCTTATGAGCAATCAGCCCCAGCATTTT. This gives the protein CASSQGAGLMSNQPQHF.

The chain is built from TRBV20-1 and TRBJ1-1, with D uncertain. V dropped 3 bases and J dropped 3 bases, with 11 bases sitting between them. Germline loops: CDR1 DFQATT, CDR2 SNEGSKA (reference sequence). The CDR3 runs 13 residues. Here the CDR3 reads CSASVSAYTEAFF. The DNA of the CDR3 is TGCAGTGCTAGCGTCTCGGCATACACTGAAGCTTTCTTT.

The chain links TRBV9 to TRBJ1-5; perhaps TRBD1 as D (6 bases). CDR1 is SGDLS and CDR2 is YYNGEE in the germline V gene. Trimming removed 4 bases from V and 5 bases from J, with 13 bases in between. The length of the CDR3 is 14 residues. The CDR3 sequence: CASSPDRGDQPQHF. The CDR3 DNA sequence: TGTGCCAGCAGCCCGGACAGAGGCGATCAGCCCCAGCATTTT.